This is a list of T cell receptor beta chains from one sample in a study of T cells in Graves' hyperthyroidism and ophthalmopathy. TCRdb re-called the multiplex PCR reads with MiXCR, one entry per CDR3 protein. The table has fewer than 400,000 distinct CDR3 sequences, about 14% seen once. Input material: blood. The source of these receptors is a man between 50 and 59 years old with Graves' ophthalmopathy. Both conserved end residues are part of each CDR3. Each record gives: J gene, V gene, clone size, D gene, CDR3 protein, CDR3 DNA. A D gene is named only where the DNA matches it firmly. Clone size, where shown, is once, few, many, or a class for clones that have expanded.

TRBJ2-7	TRBV5-6	-	-	CASGTLRSYEQYF	TGTGCCAGCGGCACCCTACGATCCTACGAGCAGTACTTC
TRBJ1-2	TRBV6-5	many	-	CASSFSRNYGYTF	TGTGCCAGCAGTTTTTCCAGGAACTATGGCTACACCTTC
TRBJ2-3	TRBV6-2/TRBV6-3	-	-	CASSYSKEGGSLDTQYF	TGTGCCAGCAGTTACTCTAAGGAAGGCGGGTCGCTTGATACGCAGTATTTT
TRBJ1-1	TRBV29-1	few	-	CSVEVAVLEAFF	TGCAGCGTTGAAGTGGCAGTACTTGAAGCTTTCTTT
TRBJ2-1	TRBV6-1	few	TRBD2	CASRAGLAGGPGSYNEQFF	TGTGCCAGCAGGGCCGGACTAGCGGGAGGGCCCGGCTCCTACAATGAGCAGTTCTTC
TRBJ2-7	TRBV11-2	many	-	CASSLGDLHYEQYF	TGTGCCAGCAGCTTAGGTGATTTGCACTACGAGCAGTACTTC
TRBJ1-6	TRBV30	many	-	CAWSLEVGSPLHF	TGTGCCTGGAGTTTAGAGGTTGGCTCACCCCTCCACTTT
TRBJ2-2	TRBV5-1	many	-	CASSASTGTGELFF	TGCGCCAGCAGCGCTAGTACAGGAACCGGGGAGCTGTTTTTT
TRBJ2-1	TRBV7-2	many	TRBD2	CASSLGLAGVTEQFF	TGTGCCAGCAGCTTAGGTCTAGCGGGAGTCACTGAGCAGTTCTTC
TRBJ2-7	TRBV19	few	-	CASSISSRGTTVGYEQYF	TGTGCCAGTAGTATATCCTCTCGGGGCACGACGGTTGGGTACGAGCAGTACTTC
TRBJ2-5	TRBV20-1	-	TRBD2	CSASRGLAGIQETQYF	TGCAGTGCTAGCCGAGGACTAGCGGGGATCCAAGAGACCCAGTACTTC
TRBJ1-5	TRBV28	few	TRBD1	CASAGGGQGGQPQHF	TGTGCCAGTGCAGGGGGGGGGCAGGGGGGACAGCCCCAGCATTTT
TRBJ2-5	TRBV20-1	-	TRBD2	CSGEGGKETQYF	TGCAGTGGGGAGGGCGGGAAAGAGACCCAGTACTTC
TRBJ1-4	TRBV29-1	many	TRBD1	CSVTGATNEKLFF	TGCAGCGTGACAGGGGCAACTAATGAAAAACTGTTTTTT
TRBJ2-3	TRBV7-9	many	TRBD1	CASSLGQGNTDTQYF	TGTGCCAGCAGCTTAGGACAGGGAAACACAGATACGCAGTATTTT
TRBJ2-7	TRBV12-3/TRBV12-4	-	-	CASSFGQRRTYEQYF	TGTGCCAGCAGTTTTGGCCAGCGGAGGACCTACGAGCAGTACTTC
TRBJ2-6	TRBV12-5	few	-	CASGQGSGANVLTF	TGTGCTAGTGGACAGGGCTCTGGGGCCAACGTCCTGACTTTC
TRBJ2-2	TRBV6-4	few	TRBD1	CASSAGQGNTGELFF	TGTGCCAGCAGCGCGGGACAGGGGAACACCGGGGAGCTGTTTTTT
TRBJ1-5	TRBV24-1	-	-	CATRQPQHF	TGTGCCACCAGACAGCCCCAGCATTTT
TRBJ2-5	TRBV28	many	-	CASSWQQETQYF	TGTGCCAGCAGTTGGCAGCAAGAGACCCAGTACTTC
TRBJ2-2	TRBV9	many	-	CASSEPTVASGELFF	TGTGCCAGCAGCGAACCGACAGTCGCGTCCGGGGAGCTGTTTTTT
TRBJ2-5	TRBV5-4	many	-	CASSLMGTQYF	TGTGCCAGCAGCTTGATGGGGACCCAGTACTTC